This T cell receptor (beta chain) originates from a study of PD-L1 blockade in urothelial cancer. Assay used: immunoSEQ multiplex PCR; TCRdb lists only in-frame clones, some missing. The sample carries 130,000 or so clones, around 85% recorded once. J gave up 2 bases and V 3 bases, and 0 bases lay outside the gene matches. The CDR3 is 15 amino acids. Germline CDR1 and CDR2: MGHRA and YSYEKL. Regarding time point: pretreatment peripheral blood. The sequencing used PBMCs, collected around atezolizumab (anti-PD-L1) treatment. The TCR comes from a man aged 50 to 59 with urothelial cancer. J is TRBJ2-1 and V is TRBV4-1, with TRBD2 matching over 11 bases. The CDR3 DNA is TGCGCCAGCAGCCAGGGACTAGCGGCCTACAATGAGCAGTTCTTC. Translating gives CASSQGLAAYNEQFF.